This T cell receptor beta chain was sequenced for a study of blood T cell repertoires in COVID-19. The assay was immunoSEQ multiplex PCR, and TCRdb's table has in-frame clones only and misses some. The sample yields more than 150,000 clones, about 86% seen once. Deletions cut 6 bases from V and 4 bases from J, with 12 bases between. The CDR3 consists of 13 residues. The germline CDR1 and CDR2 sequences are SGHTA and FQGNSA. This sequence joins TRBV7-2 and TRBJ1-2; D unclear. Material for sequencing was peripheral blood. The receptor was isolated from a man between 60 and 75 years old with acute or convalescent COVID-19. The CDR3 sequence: CASRHQTSYGYTF. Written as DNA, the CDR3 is TGTGCCAGCAGACACCAGACTTCCTATGGCTACACCTTC.